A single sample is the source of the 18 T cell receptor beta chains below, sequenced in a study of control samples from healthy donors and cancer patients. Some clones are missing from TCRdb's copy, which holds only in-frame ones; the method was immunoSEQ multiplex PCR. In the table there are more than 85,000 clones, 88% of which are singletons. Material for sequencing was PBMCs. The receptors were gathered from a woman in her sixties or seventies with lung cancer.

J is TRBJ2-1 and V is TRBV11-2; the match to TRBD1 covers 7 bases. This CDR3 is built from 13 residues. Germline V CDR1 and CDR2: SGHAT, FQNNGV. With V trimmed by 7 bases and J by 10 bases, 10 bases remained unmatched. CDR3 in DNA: TGTGCCAGCATAGGGCAGGGGGTACGAGAGCAGTTCTTC. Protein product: CASIGQGVREQFF.

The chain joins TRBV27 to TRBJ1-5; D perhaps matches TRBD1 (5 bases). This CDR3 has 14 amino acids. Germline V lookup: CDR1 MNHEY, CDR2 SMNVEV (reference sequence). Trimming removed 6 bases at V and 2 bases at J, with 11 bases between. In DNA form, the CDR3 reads TGTGCCAGCAGCCGGGAACAGGGCAATCAGCCCCAGCATTTT. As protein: CASSREQGNQPQHF.

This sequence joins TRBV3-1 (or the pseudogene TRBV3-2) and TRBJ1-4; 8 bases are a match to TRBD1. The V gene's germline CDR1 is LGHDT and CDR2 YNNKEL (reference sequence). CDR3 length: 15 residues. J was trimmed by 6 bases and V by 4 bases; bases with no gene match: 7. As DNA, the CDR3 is TGTGCCAGCAGCCCCCGGACAGGGCGAGATGAAAAACTGTTTTTT. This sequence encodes CASSPRTGRDEKLFF.

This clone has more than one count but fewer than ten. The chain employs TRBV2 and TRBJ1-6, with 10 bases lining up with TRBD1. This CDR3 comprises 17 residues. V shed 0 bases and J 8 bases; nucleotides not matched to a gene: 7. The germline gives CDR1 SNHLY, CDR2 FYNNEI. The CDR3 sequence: CASSEAFGTGVDSPLHF. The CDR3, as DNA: TGTGCCAGCAGTGAAGCGTTCGGGACAGGGGTGGATTCACCCCTCCACTTT.

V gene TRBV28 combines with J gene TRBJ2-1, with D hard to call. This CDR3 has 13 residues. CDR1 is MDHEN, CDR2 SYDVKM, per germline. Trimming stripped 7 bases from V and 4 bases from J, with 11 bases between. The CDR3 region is CASTPYTYNEQFF. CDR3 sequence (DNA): TGTGCCAGCACCCCATACACTTACAATGAGCAGTTCTTC.

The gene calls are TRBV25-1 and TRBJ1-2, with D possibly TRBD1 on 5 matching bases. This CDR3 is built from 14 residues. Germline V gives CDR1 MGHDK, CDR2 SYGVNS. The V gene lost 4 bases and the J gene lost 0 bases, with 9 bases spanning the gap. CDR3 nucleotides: TGTGCCAGCAGTGTGGGGGGAGCTAACTATGGCTACACCTTC. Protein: CASSVGGANYGYTF.

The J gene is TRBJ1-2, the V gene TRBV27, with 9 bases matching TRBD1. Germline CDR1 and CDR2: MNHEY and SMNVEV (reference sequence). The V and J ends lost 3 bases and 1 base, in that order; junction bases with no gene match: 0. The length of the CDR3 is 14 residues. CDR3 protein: CASSLDRGNYGYTF. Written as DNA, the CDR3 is TGTGCCAGCAGTTTGGACAGGGGTAACTATGGCTACACCTTC.

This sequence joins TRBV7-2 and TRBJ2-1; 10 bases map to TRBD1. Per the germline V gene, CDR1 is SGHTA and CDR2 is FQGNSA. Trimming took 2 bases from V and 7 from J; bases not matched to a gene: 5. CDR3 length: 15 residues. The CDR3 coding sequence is TGTGCCAGCAGCTTATGGACAGGGGGTGGTAATGAGCAGTTCTTC. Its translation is CASSLWTGGGNEQFF.

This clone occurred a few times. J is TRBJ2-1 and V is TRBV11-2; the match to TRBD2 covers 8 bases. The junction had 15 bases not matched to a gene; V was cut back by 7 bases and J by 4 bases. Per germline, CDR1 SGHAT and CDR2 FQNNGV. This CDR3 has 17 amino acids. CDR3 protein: CASTSSFGLAGYNEQFF. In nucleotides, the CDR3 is TGTGCCAGCACCTCCTCCTTCGGGCTAGCGGGTTACAATGAGCAGTTCTTC. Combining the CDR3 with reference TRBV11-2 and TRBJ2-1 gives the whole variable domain EAGVAQSPRYKIIEKRQSVAFWCNPISGHATLYWYQQILGQGPKLLIQFQNNGVVDDSQLPKDRFSAERLKGVDSTLKIQPAKLEDSAVYLCASTSSFGLAGYNEQFFGPGTRLTVL.

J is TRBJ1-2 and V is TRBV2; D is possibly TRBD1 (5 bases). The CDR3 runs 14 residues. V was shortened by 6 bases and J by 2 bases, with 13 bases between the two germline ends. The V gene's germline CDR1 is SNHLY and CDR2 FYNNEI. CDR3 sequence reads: CASSRDGGNYGYTF. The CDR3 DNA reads TGTGCCAGCAGCCGGGACGGGGGGAACTATGGCTACACCTTC.

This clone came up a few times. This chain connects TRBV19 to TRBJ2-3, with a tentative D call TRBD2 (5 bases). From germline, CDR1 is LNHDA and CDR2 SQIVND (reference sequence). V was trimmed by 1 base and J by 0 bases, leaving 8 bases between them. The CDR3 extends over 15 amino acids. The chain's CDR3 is CASSIGPSSTDTQYF. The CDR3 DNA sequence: TGTGCCAGTAGTATAGGCCCTAGCAGCACAGATACGCAGTATTTT. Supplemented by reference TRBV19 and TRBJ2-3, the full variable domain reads DGGITQSPKYLFRKEGQNVTLSCEQNLNHDAMYWYRQDPGQGLRLIYYSQIVNDFQKGDIAEGYSVSREKKESFPLTVTSAQKNPTAFYLCASSIGPSSTDTQYFGPGTRLTVL.

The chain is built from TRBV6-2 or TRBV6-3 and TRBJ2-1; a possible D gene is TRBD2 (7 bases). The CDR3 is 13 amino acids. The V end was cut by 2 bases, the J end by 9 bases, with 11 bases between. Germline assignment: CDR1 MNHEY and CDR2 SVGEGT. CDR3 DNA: TGTGCCAGCAGTTACGGGGGGGGGCTTGAGCAGTTCTTC. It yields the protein CASSYGGGLEQFF.

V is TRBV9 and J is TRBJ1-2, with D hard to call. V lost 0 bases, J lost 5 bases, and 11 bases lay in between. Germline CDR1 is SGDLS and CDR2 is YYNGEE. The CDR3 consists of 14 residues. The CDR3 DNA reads TGTGCCAGCAGCGTAGGAAGCGTTCCATATGGCTACACCTTC. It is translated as CASSVGSVPYGYTF.

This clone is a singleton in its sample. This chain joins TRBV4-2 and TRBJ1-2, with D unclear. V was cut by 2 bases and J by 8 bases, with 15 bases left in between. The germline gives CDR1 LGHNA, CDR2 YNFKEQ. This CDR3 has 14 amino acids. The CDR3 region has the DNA TGTGCCAGCAGCCAACTTGACTTTCGAGAGGGCTACACCTTC. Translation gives CASSQLDFREGYTF.

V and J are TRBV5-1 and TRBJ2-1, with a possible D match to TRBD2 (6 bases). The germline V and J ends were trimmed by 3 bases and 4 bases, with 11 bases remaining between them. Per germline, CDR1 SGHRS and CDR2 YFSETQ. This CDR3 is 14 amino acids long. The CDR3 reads CASSWEALYNEQFF. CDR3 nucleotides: TGCGCCAGCAGCTGGGAGGCACTTTACAATGAGCAGTTCTTC.

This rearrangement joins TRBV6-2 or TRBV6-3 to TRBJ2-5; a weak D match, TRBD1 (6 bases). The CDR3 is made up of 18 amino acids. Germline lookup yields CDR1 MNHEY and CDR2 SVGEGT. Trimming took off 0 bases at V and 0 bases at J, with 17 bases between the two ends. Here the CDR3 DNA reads TGTGCCAGCAGTTACTCTTTTCGGCGTCAGGGGTACCAAGAGACCCAGTACTTC. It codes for CASSYSFRRQGYQETQYF.

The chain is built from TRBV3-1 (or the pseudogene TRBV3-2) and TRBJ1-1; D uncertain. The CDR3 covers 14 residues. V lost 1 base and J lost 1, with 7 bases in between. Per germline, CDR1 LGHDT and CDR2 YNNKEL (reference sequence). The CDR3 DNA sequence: TGTGCCAGCAGCCAAGCAACACGGAACACTGAAGCTTTCTTT. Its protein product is CASSQATRNTEAFF.

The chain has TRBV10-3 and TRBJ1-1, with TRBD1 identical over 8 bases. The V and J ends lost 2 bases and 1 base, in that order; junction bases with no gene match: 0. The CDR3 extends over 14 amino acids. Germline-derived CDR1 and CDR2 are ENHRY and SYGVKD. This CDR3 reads CAISEDRGNTEAFF. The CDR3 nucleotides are TGTGCCATCAGTGAGGACAGGGGGAACACTGAAGCTTTCTTT.